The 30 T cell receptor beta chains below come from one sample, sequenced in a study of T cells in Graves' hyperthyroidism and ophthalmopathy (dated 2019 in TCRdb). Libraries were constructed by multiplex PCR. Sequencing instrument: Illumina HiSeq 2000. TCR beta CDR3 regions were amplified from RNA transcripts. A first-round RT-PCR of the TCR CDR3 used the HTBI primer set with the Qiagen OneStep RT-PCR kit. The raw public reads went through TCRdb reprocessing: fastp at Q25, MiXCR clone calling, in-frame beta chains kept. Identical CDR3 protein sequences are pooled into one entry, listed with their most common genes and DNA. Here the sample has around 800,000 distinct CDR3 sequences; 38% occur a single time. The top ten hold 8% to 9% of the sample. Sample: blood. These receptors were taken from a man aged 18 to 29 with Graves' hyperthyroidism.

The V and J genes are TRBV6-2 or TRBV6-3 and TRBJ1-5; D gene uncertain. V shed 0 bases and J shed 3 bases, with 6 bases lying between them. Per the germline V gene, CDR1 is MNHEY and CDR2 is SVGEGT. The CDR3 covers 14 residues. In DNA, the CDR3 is TGTGCCAGCAGTTACTCAACAGTCAATCAGCCCCAGCATTTT. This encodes CASSYSTVNQPQHF.

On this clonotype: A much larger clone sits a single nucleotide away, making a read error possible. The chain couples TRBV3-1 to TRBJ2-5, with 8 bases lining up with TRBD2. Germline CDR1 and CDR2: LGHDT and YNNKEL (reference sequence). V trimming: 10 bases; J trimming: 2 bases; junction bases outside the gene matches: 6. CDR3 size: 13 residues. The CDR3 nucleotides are TGTGCCACGGAGGGCGGGGGGCAAGAGACCCAGTACTTC. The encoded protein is CATEGGGQETQYF.

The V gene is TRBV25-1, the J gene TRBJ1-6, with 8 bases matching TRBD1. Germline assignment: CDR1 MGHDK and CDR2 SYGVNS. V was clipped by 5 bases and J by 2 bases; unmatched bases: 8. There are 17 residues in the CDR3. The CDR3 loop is CASSTLPTGAYNSPLHF. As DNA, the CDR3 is TGTGCCAGCAGTACCCTCCCGACAGGGGCCTATAATTCACCCCTCCACTTT.

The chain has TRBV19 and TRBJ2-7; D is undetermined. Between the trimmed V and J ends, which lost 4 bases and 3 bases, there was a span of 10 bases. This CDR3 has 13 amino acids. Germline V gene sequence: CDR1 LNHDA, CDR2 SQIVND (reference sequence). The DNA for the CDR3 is TGTGCCAGTAGTACAGACCCCTACTACGAGCAGTACTTC. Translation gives CASSTDPYYEQYF. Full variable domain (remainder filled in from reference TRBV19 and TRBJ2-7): DGGITQSPKYLFRKEGQNVTLSCEQNLNHDAMYWYRQDPGQGLRLIYYSQIVNDFQKGDIAEGYSVSREKKESFPLTVTSAQKNPTAFYLCASSTDPYYEQYFGPGTRLTVT.

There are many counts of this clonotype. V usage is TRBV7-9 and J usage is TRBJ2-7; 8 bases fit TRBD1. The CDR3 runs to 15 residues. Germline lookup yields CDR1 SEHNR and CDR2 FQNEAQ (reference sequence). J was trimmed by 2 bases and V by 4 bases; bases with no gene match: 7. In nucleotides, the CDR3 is TGTGCCAGCAGCTCAGACAGGGGCCGGACCTACGAGCAGTACTTC. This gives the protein CASSSDRGRTYEQYF. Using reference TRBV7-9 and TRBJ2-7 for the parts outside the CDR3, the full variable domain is DTGVSQNPRHKITKRGQNVTFRCDPISEHNRLYWYRQTLGQGPEFLTYFQNEAQLEKSRLLSDRFSAERPKGSFSTLEIQRTEQGDSAMYLCASSSDRGRTYEQYFGPGTRLTVT.

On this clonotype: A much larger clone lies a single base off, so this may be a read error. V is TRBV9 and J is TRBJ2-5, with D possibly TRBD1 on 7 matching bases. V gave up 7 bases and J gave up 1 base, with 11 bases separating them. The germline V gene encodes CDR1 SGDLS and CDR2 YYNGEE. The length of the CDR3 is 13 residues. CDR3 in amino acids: CASWGDSQETQYF. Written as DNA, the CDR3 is TGTGCCAGCTGGGGGGACAGCCAAGAGACCCAGTACTTC.

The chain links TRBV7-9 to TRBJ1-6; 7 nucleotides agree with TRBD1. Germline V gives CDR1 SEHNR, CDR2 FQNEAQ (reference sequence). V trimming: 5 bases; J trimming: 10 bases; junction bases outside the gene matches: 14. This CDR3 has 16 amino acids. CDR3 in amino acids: CASSTPLRTGGSPLHF. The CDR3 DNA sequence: TGTGCCAGCAGCACGCCCCTCCGGACAGGCGGCTCACCCCTCCACTTT.

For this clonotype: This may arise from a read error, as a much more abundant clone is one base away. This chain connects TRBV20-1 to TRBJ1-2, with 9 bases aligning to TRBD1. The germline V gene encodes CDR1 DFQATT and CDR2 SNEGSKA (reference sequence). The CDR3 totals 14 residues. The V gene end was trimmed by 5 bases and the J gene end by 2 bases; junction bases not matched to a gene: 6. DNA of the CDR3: TGCAGTGCTCGCTCCGGGACAGGGAACTATGGCTACACCTTC. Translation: CSARSGTGNYGYTF.

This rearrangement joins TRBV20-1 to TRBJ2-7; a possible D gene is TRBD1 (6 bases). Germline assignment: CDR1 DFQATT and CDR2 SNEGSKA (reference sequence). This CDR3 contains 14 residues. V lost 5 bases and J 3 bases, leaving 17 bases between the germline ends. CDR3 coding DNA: TGCAGTGCTGTTAGACAGGCCTCTTTCTACGAGCAGTACTTC. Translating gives CSAVRQASFYEQYF.

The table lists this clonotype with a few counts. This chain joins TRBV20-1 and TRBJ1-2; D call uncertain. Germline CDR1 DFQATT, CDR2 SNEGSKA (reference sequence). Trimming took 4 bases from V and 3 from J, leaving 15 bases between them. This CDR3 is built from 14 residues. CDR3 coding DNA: TGCAGTGCTAACCCTCAAGCCACGGACTATGGCTACACCTTC. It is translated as CSANPQATDYGYTF.

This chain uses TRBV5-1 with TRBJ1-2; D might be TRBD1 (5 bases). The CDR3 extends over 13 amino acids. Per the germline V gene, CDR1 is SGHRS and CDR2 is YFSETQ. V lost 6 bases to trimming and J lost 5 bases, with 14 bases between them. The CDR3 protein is CASTRDGEYGYTF. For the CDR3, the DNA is TGCGCCAGCACCCGGGACGGAGAGTATGGCTACACCTTC.

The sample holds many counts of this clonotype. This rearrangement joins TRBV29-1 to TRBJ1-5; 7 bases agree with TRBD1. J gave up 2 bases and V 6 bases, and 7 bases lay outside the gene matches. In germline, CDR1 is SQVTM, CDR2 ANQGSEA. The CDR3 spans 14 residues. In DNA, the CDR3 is TGCAGCGTGGCCAGGGGGGATGGCAATCAGCCCCAGCATTTT. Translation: CSVARGDGNQPQHF.

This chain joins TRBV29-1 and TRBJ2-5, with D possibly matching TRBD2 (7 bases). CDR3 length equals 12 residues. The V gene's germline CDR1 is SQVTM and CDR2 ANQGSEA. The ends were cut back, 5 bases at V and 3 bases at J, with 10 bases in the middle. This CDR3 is CSVQGREETQYF. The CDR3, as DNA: TGCAGCGTTCAGGGGAGGGAAGAGACCCAGTACTTC.

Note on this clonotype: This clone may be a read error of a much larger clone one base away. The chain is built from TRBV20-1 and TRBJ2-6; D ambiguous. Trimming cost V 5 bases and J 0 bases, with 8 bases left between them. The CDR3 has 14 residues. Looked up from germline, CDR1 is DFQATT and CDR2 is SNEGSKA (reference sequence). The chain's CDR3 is CSALPDSGANVLTF. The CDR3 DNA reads TGCAGTGCTCTCCCGGACTCTGGGGCCAACGTCCTGACTTTC.

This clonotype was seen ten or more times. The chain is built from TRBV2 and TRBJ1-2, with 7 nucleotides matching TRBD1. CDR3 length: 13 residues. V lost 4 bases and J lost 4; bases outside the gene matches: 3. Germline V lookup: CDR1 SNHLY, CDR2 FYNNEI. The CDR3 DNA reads TGTGCCAGCAGTGGGGACAGTATCTATGGCTACACCTTC. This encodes CASSGDSIYGYTF.

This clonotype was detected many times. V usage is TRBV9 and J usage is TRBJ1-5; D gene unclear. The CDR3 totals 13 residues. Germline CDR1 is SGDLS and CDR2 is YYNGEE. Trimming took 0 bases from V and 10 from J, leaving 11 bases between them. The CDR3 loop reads CASSVGMVGPQHF. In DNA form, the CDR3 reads TGTGCCAGCAGCGTAGGTATGGTCGGCCCCCAGCATTTT.

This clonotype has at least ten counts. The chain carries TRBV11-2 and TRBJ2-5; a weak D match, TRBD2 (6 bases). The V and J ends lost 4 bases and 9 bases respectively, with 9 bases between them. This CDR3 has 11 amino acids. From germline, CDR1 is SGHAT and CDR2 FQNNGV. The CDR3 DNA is TGTGCCAGCAGCTCACGGGACTCCCAGTACTTC. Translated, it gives CASSSRDSQYF.

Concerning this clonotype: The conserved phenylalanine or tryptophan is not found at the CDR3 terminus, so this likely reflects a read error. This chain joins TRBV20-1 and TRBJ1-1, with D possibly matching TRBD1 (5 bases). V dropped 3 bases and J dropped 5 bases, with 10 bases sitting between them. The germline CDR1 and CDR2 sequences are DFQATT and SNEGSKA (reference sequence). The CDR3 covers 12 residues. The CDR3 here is CSASSGGTEAFL. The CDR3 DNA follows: TGCAGTGCTAGTTCGGGGGGTACTGAAGCTTTCCTT.

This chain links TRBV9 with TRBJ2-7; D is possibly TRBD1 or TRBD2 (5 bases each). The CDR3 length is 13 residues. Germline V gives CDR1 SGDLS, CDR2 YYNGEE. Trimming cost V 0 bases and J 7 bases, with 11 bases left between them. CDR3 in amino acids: CASSVEGSGEQYF. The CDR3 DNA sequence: TGTGCCAGCAGCGTAGAGGGGTCGGGAGAGCAGTACTTC.

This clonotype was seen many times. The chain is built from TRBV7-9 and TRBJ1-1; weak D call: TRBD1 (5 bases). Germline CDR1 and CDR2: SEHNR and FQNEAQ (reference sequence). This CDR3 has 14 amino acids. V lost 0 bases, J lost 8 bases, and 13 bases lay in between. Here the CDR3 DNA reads TGTGCCAGCAGCTTAGCGCCTCTGACAGACGAAGCTTTCTTT. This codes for CASSLAPLTDEAFF.

CDR3 nucleotide sequence: TGTGCCAGCAGTGCTGGACAGGGGATCACTGAAGCTTTCTTT. Encoded protein: CASSAGQGITEAFF. The chain uses TRBV2 and TRBJ1-1; 9 bases agree with TRBD1. With V trimmed by 4 bases and J by 4 bases, 4 bases remained unmatched. Germline CDR1 is SNHLY and CDR2 is FYNNEI. This CDR3 is 14 amino acids long.

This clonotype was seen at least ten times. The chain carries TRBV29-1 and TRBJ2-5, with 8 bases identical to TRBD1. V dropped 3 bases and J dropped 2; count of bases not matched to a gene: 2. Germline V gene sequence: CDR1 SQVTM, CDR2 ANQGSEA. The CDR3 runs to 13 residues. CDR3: CSVDGTGQETQYF. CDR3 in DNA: TGCAGCGTTGATGGGACAGGTCAAGAGACCCAGTACTTC.

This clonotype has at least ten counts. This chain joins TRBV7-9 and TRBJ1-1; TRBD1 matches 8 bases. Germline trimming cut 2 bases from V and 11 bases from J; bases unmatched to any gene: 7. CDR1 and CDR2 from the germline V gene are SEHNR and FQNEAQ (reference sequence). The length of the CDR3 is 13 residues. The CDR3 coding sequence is TGTGCCAGCAGCTTATCAGGGGGCAGGAAGGCTTTCTTT. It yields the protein CASSLSGGRKAFF.

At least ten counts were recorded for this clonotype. Here the CDR3 reads CASSSGRYSNQPQHF. CDR3 in DNA: TGTGCCAGCAGTTCGGGACGGTATAGCAATCAGCCCCAGCATTTT. The rearrangement uses TRBV12-3 or TRBV12-4 and TRBJ1-5; D may be TRBD1 (5 bases). The CDR3 runs 15 residues. Trimming removed 4 bases at V and 0 bases at J, with 10 bases between.

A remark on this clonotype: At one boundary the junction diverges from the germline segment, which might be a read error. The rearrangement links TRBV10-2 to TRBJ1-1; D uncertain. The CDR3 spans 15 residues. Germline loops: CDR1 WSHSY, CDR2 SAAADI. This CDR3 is CASSYGVGLITEAFF. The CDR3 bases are TGTGCCAGCAGTTACGGCGTCGGACTAATCACTGAAGCTTTCTTT.

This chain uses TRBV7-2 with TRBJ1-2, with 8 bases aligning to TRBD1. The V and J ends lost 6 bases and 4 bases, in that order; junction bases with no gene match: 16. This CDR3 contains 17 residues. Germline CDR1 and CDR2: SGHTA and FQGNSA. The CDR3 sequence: CASSGPPSDRATYGYTF. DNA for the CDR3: TGTGCCAGCAGTGGACCCCCGTCGGACAGGGCGACCTATGGCTACACCTTC.

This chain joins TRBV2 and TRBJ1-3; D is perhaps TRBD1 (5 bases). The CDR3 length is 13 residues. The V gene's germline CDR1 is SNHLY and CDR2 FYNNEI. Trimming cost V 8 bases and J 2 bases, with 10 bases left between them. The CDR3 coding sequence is TGTGCCAGCGGGGGATCAGCTGGAAACACCATATATTTT. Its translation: CASGGSAGNTIYF.

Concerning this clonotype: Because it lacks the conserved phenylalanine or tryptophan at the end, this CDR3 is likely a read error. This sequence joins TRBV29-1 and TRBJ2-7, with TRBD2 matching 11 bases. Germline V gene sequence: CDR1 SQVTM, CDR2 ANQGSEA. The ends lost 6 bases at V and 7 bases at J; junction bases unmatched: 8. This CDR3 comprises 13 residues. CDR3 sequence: CSVVAGGPGEQYL. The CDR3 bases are TGCAGCGTAGTAGCGGGGGGGCCTGGTGAGCAGTACTTG.

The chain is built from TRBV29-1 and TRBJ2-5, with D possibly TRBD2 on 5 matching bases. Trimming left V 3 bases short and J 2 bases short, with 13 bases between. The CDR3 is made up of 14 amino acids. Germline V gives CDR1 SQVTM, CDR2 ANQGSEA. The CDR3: CSVESPSGQETQYF. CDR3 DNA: TGCAGCGTTGAGTCGCCTTCGGGACAAGAGACCCAGTACTTC.

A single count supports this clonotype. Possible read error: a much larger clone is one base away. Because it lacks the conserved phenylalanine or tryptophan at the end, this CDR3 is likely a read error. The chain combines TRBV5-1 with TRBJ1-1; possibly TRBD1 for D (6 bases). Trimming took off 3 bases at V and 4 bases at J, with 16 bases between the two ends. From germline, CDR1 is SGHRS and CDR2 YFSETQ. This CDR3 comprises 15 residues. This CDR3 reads CASSSRTTGGTEAFS. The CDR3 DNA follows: TGCGCCAGCAGCTCACGTACGACAGGTGGCACTGAAGCTTTCTCT.